The 27 T cell receptor beta chains below were found in one sample sequenced in a study of identical twins. From the 5' RACE reads, TCRdb called clonotypes with MiXCR, one entry per CDR3 protein. The sample consists of approximately 250,000 distinct CDR3 sequences, over 5.5% of them appearing once. A further study also used this sample, focusing on T cells expressing NK-cell markers.

Specimen: CD8+ T cells sorted from blood. The source of these receptors is a woman younger than 30 in good health.

The genes are TRBV9 and TRBJ2-1; D unresolved. Germline values: CDR1 SGDLS, CDR2 YYNGEE. The V and J ends lost 0 bases and 10 bases respectively, with 5 bases between them. The CDR3 covers 11 residues. The DNA for the CDR3 is TGTGCCAGCAGCGTAGGGCCCGAGCAGTTCTTC. It is translated as CASSVGPEQFF.

At least ten counts were recorded for this clonotype. The V gene is TRBV9, the J gene TRBJ2-1, with 14 bases that match TRBD2. J was trimmed by 4 bases and V by 4 bases; bases with no gene match: 4. Germline V gene data show CDR1 as SGDLS and CDR2 as YYNGEE. The length of the CDR3 is 16 residues. DNA of the CDR3: TGTGCCAGCAGCCCGAGACTAGCGGGAGGGTACAATGAGCAGTTCTTC. Translating gives CASSPRLAGGYNEQFF.

The chain combines TRBV6-1 with TRBJ1-5; 7 positions match TRBD1. The assigned J gene may be wrong: the sequence end matches TRBJ2-3 better. The germline gives CDR1 MNHNS, CDR2 SASEGT. The CDR3 sequence is 15 residues long. The CDR3 here is CASSQDRTYTDTQYF. In nucleotides, the CDR3 is TGTGCCAGCAGCCAGGACAGGACATACACAGATACGCAGTATTTT.

CDR3 sequence: CASSPNGGHTDTQYF. CDR3 nucleotide sequence: TGTGCCAGCAGTCCTAACGGGGGGCACACAGATACGCAGTATTTT. The rearrangement links TRBV6-1 to TRBJ2-3, with D perhaps matching TRBD2 (7 bases). V lost 5 bases, J lost 2 bases, and 14 bases lay in between. The germline gives CDR1 MNHNS, CDR2 SASEGT. CDR3 length: 15 residues.

This clonotype came up once. The chain recombines TRBV6-5 with TRBJ2-1; weak D call: TRBD2 (5 bases). CDR1 is MNHEY and CDR2 is SVGAGI in the germline V gene. The CDR3 runs to 13 residues. V was cut by 0 bases and J by 10 bases, with 10 bases left in between. The CDR3 nucleotides read TGTGCCAGCAGTTACTCTCCGGGGTGGGAGCAGTTCTTC. Translation gives CASSYSPGWEQFF.

This clonotype has only a few counts. The chain carries TRBV6-5 and TRBJ2-1; 7 positions agree with TRBD1. CDR1 and CDR2 from the germline V gene are MNHEY and SVGAGI. The CDR3 runs 13 residues. With V trimmed by 2 bases and J by 7 bases, 2 bases remained unmatched. The CDR3 region has the DNA TGTGCCAGCAGTTACCCGACAGGGAATGAGCAGTTCTTC. It encodes CASSYPTGNEQFF.

This clonotype was detected ten times or more. The chain uses TRBV7-9 and TRBJ2-7, with 9 bases aligning to TRBD2. Trimming removed 5 bases from V and 5 bases from J; junction bases left unmatched: 13. The CDR3 is 16 residues long. Germline-derived CDR1 and CDR2 are SEHNR and FQNEAQ (reference sequence). CDR3: CASSGTSSRHRHEQYF. In DNA form, the CDR3 reads TGTGCCAGCAGCGGGACTAGCAGCCGACACCGACACGAGCAGTACTTC.

This chain links TRBV19 with TRBJ1-1, with D tentatively TRBD1 (5 bases). CDR3 length equals 13 residues. From germline, CDR1 is LNHDA and CDR2 SQIVND (reference sequence). V lost 7 bases, J lost 8 bases, and 17 bases lay in between. The CDR3 region is CASNHPGDQEAFF. In DNA, the CDR3 is TGTGCCAGTAACCACCCGGGGGACCAAGAAGCTTTCTTT. The complete variable domain, with remaining parts taken from reference TRBV19 and TRBJ1-1, reads DGGITQSPKYLFRKEGQNVTLSCEQNLNHDAMYWYRQDPGQGLRLIYYSQIVNDFQKGDIAEGYSVSREKKESFPLTVTSAQKNPTAFYLCASNHPGDQEAFFGQGTRLTVV.

In this sample, this clonotype turned up many times. The chain employs TRBV6-5 and TRBJ1-1; TRBD1 agrees at 8 bases. The V gene's germline CDR1 is MNHEY and CDR2 SVGAGI. Germline trimming cut 2 bases from V and 6 bases from J; bases unmatched to any gene: 5. This CDR3 region has 14 residues. Here the CDR3 reads CASSYRGTGAEAFF. Here the CDR3 DNA reads TGTGCCAGCAGTTACCGGGGGACAGGAGCTGAAGCTTTCTTT.

The chain joins TRBV27 to TRBJ2-6; D unresolved. CDR3 length: 15 amino acids. CDR1 and CDR2 from the germline V gene are MNHEY and SMNVEV (reference sequence). Trimming cost V 8 bases and J 3 bases, with 14 bases left between them. The CDR3 sequence is CASGEGVGGANVLTF. CDR3 DNA sequence: TGTGCCAGCGGAGAAGGTGTAGGTGGGGCCAACGTCCTGACTTTC.

The chain employs TRBV20-1 and TRBJ2-5; D tentatively fits TRBD1 or TRBD2 (5 bases each). The germline V gene encodes CDR1 DFQATT and CDR2 SNEGSKA (reference sequence). The V and J ends lost 0 bases and 7 bases respectively, with 6 bases between them. The CDR3 runs to 11 residues. Written as DNA, the CDR3 is TGCAGTGCTAGAGATGGGGGGACCCAGTACTTC. The encoded protein is CSARDGGTQYF.

The J gene is TRBJ2-3, the V gene TRBV2; D ambiguous. The CDR3 totals 12 residues. V was pared by 3 bases and J by 14 bases, with 15 bases between. CDR1 is SNHLY and CDR2 is FYNNEI in the germline V gene. The CDR3 sequence is CASSDSIRLSYF. The CDR3 nucleotides read TGTGCCAGCAGTGATAGTATACGGTTATCGTATTTT.

This chain joins TRBV2 and TRBJ2-5; D unresolved. Trimming removed 1 base from V and 4 bases from J, with 10 bases in between. Germline V gives CDR1 SNHLY, CDR2 FYNNEI. This CDR3 has 14 residues. CDR3 bases: TGTGCCAGCAGTGAAGACGACCCCAGAGAGACCCAGTACTTC. This encodes CASSEDDPRETQYF. The whole variable domain, remainder taken from reference TRBV2 and TRBJ2-5, is EPEVTQTPSHQVTQMGQEVILRCVPISNHLYFYWYRQILGQKVEFLVSFYNNEISEKSEIFDDQFSVERPDGSNFTLKIRSTKLEDSAMYFCASSEDDPRETQYFGPGTRLLVL.

A few counts support this clonotype. V is TRBV9 and J is TRBJ2-4; D ambiguous. The V and J ends lost 0 bases and 8 bases respectively, with 12 bases between them. Germline CDR1 SGDLS, CDR2 YYNGEE. The CDR3 loop spans 14 amino acids. This CDR3 reads CASSVGESQYIQYF. The DNA for the CDR3 is TGTGCCAGCAGCGTAGGGGAAAGTCAATACATTCAGTACTTC.

This clonotype was recorded a few times. This chain joins TRBV7-6 and TRBJ1-1; D unclear. The CDR3 is made up of 15 amino acids. Per the germline V gene, CDR1 is SGHVS and CDR2 is FNYEAQ. Deletions cut 1 base from V and 0 bases from J, with 9 bases between. The CDR3 nucleotides read TGTGCCAGCAGCTTAGAGGAGGGTTTGAACACTGAAGCTTTCTTT. This encodes CASSLEEGLNTEAFF.

Many counts were recorded for this clonotype. V is TRBV19 and J is TRBJ2-1, with D possibly called TRBD1 or TRBD2 (5 bases each). The germline V and J ends were trimmed by 1 base and 12 bases, with 10 bases remaining between them. This CDR3 has 12 amino acids. Germline V gene data show CDR1 as LNHDA and CDR2 as SQIVND (reference sequence). The CDR3 coding sequence is TGTGCCAGTAGTATAGTGGGACGGGTGCAGTTCTTC. Amino acids: CASSIVGRVQFF.

This clonotype has a handful of counts. V usage is TRBV7-9 and J usage is TRBJ1-4; D not resolved. Trimming shortened V by 1 base and J by 5 bases, and 8 bases separated the two germline ends. The CDR3 consists of 14 residues. Per germline, CDR1 SEHNR and CDR2 FQNEAQ (reference sequence). The CDR3 sequence: CASSLGQRNEKLFF. The CDR3 DNA is TGTGCCAGCAGCTTAGGCCAGAGAAATGAAAAACTGTTTTTT.

The chain carries TRBV12-3 or TRBV12-4 and TRBJ2-7; D is unresolved. Trimming stripped 1 base from V and 2 bases from J, with 6 bases between. The CDR3 is made up of 13 amino acids. CDR3 sequence: CASSLGAAYEQYF. In nucleotides, the CDR3 is TGTGCCAGCAGTTTAGGCGCGGCCTACGAGCAGTACTTC.

The CDR3 nucleotides are TGCGCCAGCAGCCACCCCTGGGGCAGGGGGAATCAGCCCCAGCATTTT. The encoded protein is CASSHPWGRGNQPQHF. V gene TRBV4-1 combines with J gene TRBJ1-5, with 7 nucleotides matching TRBD1. The CDR3 contains 16 residues. CDR1 is MGHRA, CDR2 YSYEKL, per germline. Trimming removed 3 bases from V and 4 bases from J; junction bases left unmatched: 9.

The chain uses TRBV7-9 and TRBJ2-2; TRBD2 is a possible D gene (6 bases). The CDR3 is 15 residues long. Per the germline V gene, CDR1 is SEHNR and CDR2 is FQNEAQ (reference sequence). Trimming stripped 4 bases from V and 7 bases from J, with 16 bases between. In DNA, the CDR3 is TGTGCCAGCAGCTCTCGGGACTCCGAGGTCGGGGAGCTGTTTTTT. Translation: CASSSRDSEVGELFF.

This chain uses TRBV3-1 with TRBJ2-3, with D perhaps given as TRBD1 or TRBD2 (5 bases each). The CDR3 is 15 amino acids. Germline assignment: CDR1 LGHDT and CDR2 YNNKEL (reference sequence). Trimming left V 2 bases short and J 4 bases short, with 13 bases between. Here the CDR3 reads CASSQPRAGSDTQYF. The CDR3 DNA reads TGTGCCAGCAGCCAACCCAGGGCGGGCTCAGATACGCAGTATTTT.

The V and J genes are TRBV11-1 and TRBJ2-1, with 8 bases lining up with TRBD1. Trimming removed 5 bases from V and 4 bases from J; junction bases left unmatched: 19. The V gene's germline CDR1 is SGHAT and CDR2 FQDESV (reference sequence). This CDR3 contains 19 residues. The CDR3 coding sequence is TGTGCCAGCAGCGACGGACAGGGTGGGTACGAGTCCTCTTACAATGAGCAGTTCTTC. This translates into CASSDGQGGYESSYNEQFF.

The rearrangement joins TRBV20-1 to TRBJ2-7; 7 bases fit TRBD1. The V segment lost 4 bases and the J segment 4 bases; nucleotides outside the gene matches: 13. The CDR3 consists of 15 residues. Germline-derived CDR1 and CDR2 are DFQATT and SNEGSKA (reference sequence). The CDR3 DNA sequence: TGCAGTGCTACAAGTTGGAAGGGGGCCCTTTACGAGCAGTACTTC. Protein product: CSATSWKGALYEQYF.

This clonotype was observed a handful of times. The rearrangement uses TRBV2 and TRBJ2-7; no definite D call. The V end lost 5 bases, the J end lost 2 bases, and 13 bases lay between the germline ends. The CDR3 is made up of 14 amino acids. Looked up from germline, CDR1 is SNHLY and CDR2 is FYNNEI. This CDR3 is CASSPTAIPYEQYF. The CDR3 DNA sequence: TGTGCCAGCAGTCCAACGGCGATACCCTACGAGCAGTACTTC.

CDR3 nucleotide sequence: TGCGCCAGCAGCCACCTAGCTGAGCAGTTCTTC. Its translation is CASSHLAEQFF. The chain combines TRBV4-1 with TRBJ2-1; a weak D match, TRBD2 (5 bases). CDR1 is MGHRA and CDR2 is YSYEKL in the germline V gene. CDR3 length equals 11 residues. V lost 3 bases and J lost 9, with 6 bases in between.

V gene TRBV18 combines with J gene TRBJ1-1; 7 bases fit TRBD1. The ends lost 4 bases at V and 1 base at J; junction bases unmatched: 9. Germline loops: CDR1 KGHSH, CDR2 LQKENI. The CDR3 loop spans 16 amino acids. The CDR3 loop reads CASSLTPPGGNTEAFF. The CDR3 DNA reads as TGTGCCAGCTCACTTACCCCCCCAGGGGGGAACACTGAAGCTTTCTTT.

The rearrangement joins TRBV5-1 to TRBJ2-1; D unclear. The germline V and J ends were trimmed by 6 bases and 8 bases, with 15 bases remaining between them. This CDR3 region has 13 residues. Germline assignment: CDR1 SGHRS and CDR2 YFSETQ. This CDR3 is CASTIPGADEQFF. The DNA for the CDR3 is TGCGCCAGCACAATCCCGGGCGCCGATGAGCAGTTCTTC.